These 7 T cell receptor beta chains originate from one sample sequenced in a study of blood T cell repertoires in COVID-19. Repertoires were generated with immunoSEQ multiplex PCR, while TCRdb's copy carries only in-frame clones and drops some. The sample consists of 140,000 or so clones, around 89% of them appearing once. The sequencing sample was made of peripheral blood. The origin of the receptors is a human donor with COVID-19, enrolled during active disease. The donor label of this sample is uncertain.

The chain employs TRBV19 and TRBJ1-1; a possible D gene is TRBD1 (5 bases). V shed 3 bases and J shed 0 bases, with 8 bases lying between them. Germline CDR1 and CDR2: LNHDA and SQIVND (reference sequence). CDR3 length: 14 residues. CDR3 sequence: CASSIPGVNTEAFF. CDR3 DNA sequence: TGTGCCAGTAGTATTCCGGGGGTGAACACTGAAGCTTTCTTT.

The chain is built from TRBV6-4 and TRBJ2-3, with 8 nucleotides matching TRBD1. CDR3 size: 15 residues. V lost 5 bases to trimming and J lost 1 base; unmatched junction nucleotides: 5. Germline lookup yields CDR1 MRHNA and CDR2 SNTAGT. CDR3 in DNA: TGTGCCAGCAGTTCTACAGGGGGAGGCACAGATACGCAGTATTTT. Translated: CASSSTGGGTDTQYF.

This clone turned up a few times. This chain joins TRBV11-2 and TRBJ2-1, with 11 bases identical to TRBD2. CDR3 length: 15 residues. Per germline, CDR1 SGHAT and CDR2 FQNNGV. Trimming cost V 3 bases and J 7 bases; bases outside gene matches: 5. Here the CDR3 reads CASSLTSGATNEQFF. Here the CDR3 DNA reads TGTGCCAGCAGCTTGACTAGCGGGGCGACAAATGAGCAGTTCTTC.

The chain uses TRBV19 and TRBJ2-7; D is unclear. The CDR3 consists of 14 residues. Germline V gene sequence: CDR1 LNHDA, CDR2 SQIVND (reference sequence). Trimming pared 5 bases from V and 0 bases from J, leaving 11 bases between. The CDR3 protein is CASSLQDTSYEQYF. The CDR3 region has the DNA TGTGCCAGTAGTTTGCAGGATACCTCCTACGAGCAGTACTTC.

Here the CDR3 reads CASSVGLAGVYYNEQFF. The CDR3 DNA sequence: TGTGCCAGCAGCGTAGGGCTAGCGGGGGTTTACTACAATGAGCAGTTCTTC. The chain employs TRBV9 and TRBJ2-1; 10 bases are shared with TRBD2. Germline loops: CDR1 SGDLS, CDR2 YYNGEE. This CDR3 region has 17 residues. V gave up 0 bases and J gave up 3 bases; unmatched junction bases: 6.

The chain is built from TRBV2 and TRBJ2-5; perhaps TRBD2 as D (6 bases). Germline lookup yields CDR1 SNHLY and CDR2 FYNNEI. Trimming removed 2 bases from V and 7 bases from J, with 14 bases in between. The CDR3 has 14 residues. The CDR3 DNA follows: TGTGCCAGCAGTGAAAGCGGTGGGACTGGGACCCAGTACTTC. Amino acid sequence: CASSESGGTGTQYF.

The chain employs TRBV15 and TRBJ2-5, with 14 bases lining up with TRBD2. CDR1 LNHNV and CDR2 YYDKDF come from the germline V gene (reference sequence). This CDR3 comprises 19 residues. The ends lost 0 bases at V and 5 bases at J; junction bases unmatched: 11. The DNA for the CDR3 is TGTGCCACCAGCAGAGATAAGACTAGCGGGGGGGCCCCCCGGGAGACCCAGTACTTC. It codes for CATSRDKTSGGAPRETQYF.